This T cell receptor beta chain was documented in a study of blood T cell repertoires in COVID-19. In the study overall: Collection of acute and convalescent COVID-19 samples took place in the United States, Italy and Spain. PBMCs, B-cell-depleted T cells, or T cells provided the cDNA or gDNA that made up the material.

This clone was seen a handful of times. Source study methods: For nucleated cells, counts were estimated from reference gene primer amplification. Using immunoSEQ multiplex PCR, the repertoire was profiled, and TCRdb retains in-frame clones only, with some absent. The DNA was the basis for D and trimming; V, J and clone size are from that table. This sample has some 99,000 clones; about 80% occur once, and the top ten carry roughly 25%. CDR3 length: 17 residues. The V segment lost 0 bases and the J segment 8 bases; nucleotides outside the gene matches: 11. The germline V gene has CDR1 LNHNV and CDR2 YYDKDF (reference sequence).

The receptor's source is a man between 65 and 79 years old with acute or convalescent COVID-19. The sample comprised peripheral blood. The V gene is TRBV15, the J gene TRBJ1-4, with 8 positions matching TRBD1. CDR3 nucleotides: TGTGCCACCAGCAGAGATCCTCTAGGACAGGGAGACGAAAAACTGTTTTTT. Encoded protein: CATSRDPLGQGDEKLFF.